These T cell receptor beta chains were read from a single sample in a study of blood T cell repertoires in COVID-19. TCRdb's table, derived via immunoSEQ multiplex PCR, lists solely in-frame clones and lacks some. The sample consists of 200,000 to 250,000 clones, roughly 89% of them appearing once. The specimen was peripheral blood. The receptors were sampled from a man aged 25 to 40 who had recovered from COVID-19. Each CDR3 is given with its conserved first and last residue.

CAISTSGVNYEQYF | TRBJ2-7 | 14 | TRBV10-3
CASSTGTDNEKLFF | TRBJ1-4 | 14 | TRBV6-5
CASSLAGAGFPDTF | TRBJ1-2 | 14 | TRBV7-9
CASSLFAEEQYF | TRBJ2-7 | 12 | TRBV7-6
CAWSVRSGGAREQYF | TRBJ2-7 | 15 | TRBV30
CASSYHPGGGNEKLFF | TRBJ1-4 | 16 | TRBV6-5
CASKGDRPYEQYF | TRBJ2-7 | 13 | TRBV2
CASSLGSQGVAPLHF | TRBJ1-6 | 15 | TRBV7-8
CASRKGQGNEKLFF | TRBJ1-4 | 14 | TRBV6-5
CASSLSRGPLNEKLFF | TRBJ1-4 | 16 | TRBV11-2
CASSPTGAYEQYF | TRBJ2-7 | 13 | TRBV25-1
CASSLTSGNTNTGELFF | TRBJ2-2 | 17 | TRBV5-1
CAISGGPGGLRANVLTF | TRBJ2-6 | 17 | TRBV10-3
CASSYFLGSTGELFF | TRBJ2-2 | 15 | TRBV6-5
CSAAPGGYTF | TRBJ1-2 | 10 | TRBV20-1
CASSPPSSQPQHF | TRBJ1-5 | 13 | TRBV4-1
CASSRDTYNEQFF | TRBJ2-1 | 13 | TRBV5-4
CASSRTGISLSYEQYF | TRBJ2-7 | 16 | TRBV7-6
CASSIPRGTGANVLTF | TRBJ2-6 | 16 | TRBV19
CAISETGTGGVYEQYF | TRBJ2-7 | 16 | TRBV10-3
CAWSRGQGYTDTQYF | TRBJ2-3 | 15 | TRBV30
CASSLVRAGEDGYTF | TRBJ1-2 | 15 | TRBV5-1
CASTVNQGTDTQYF | TRBJ2-3 | 14 | TRBV7-9
CASSDRGGSGDGYTF | TRBJ1-2 | 15 | TRBV3-1/TRBV3-2
CASSSLTTYGYTF | TRBJ1-2 | 13 | TRBV6-5
CASSHKASGEETQYF | TRBJ2-5 | 15 | TRBV10-1
CASRPGLAGGNEQFF | TRBJ2-1 | 15 | TRBV5-4
CASSAYGQVNEAFF | TRBJ1-1 | 14 | TRBV9
CASSLSGTDNGYTF | TRBJ1-2 | 14 | TRBV5-1
CSVDDGSAQPQHF | TRBJ1-5 | 13 | TRBV29-1
CASSDRQGVFNSPLHF | TRBJ1-6 | 16 | TRBV6-2/TRBV6-3
CASSYGGSSPGYTF | TRBJ1-2 | 14 | TRBV6-5
CAWSGLVPTDTQYF | TRBJ2-3 | 14 | TRBV30
CASSLGQGTTEAFF | TRBJ1-1 | 14 | TRBV6-4
CASSSPVPVQGRETQYF | TRBJ2-5 | 17 | TRBV3-1/TRBV3-2
CASSSTEGQETQYF | TRBJ2-5 | 14 | TRBV5-1
CASSLDRVNGYTF | TRBJ1-2 | 13 | TRBV5-1
CAWRTGGTEAFF | TRBJ1-1 | 12 | TRBV30
CASSLGQGGWQPQHF | TRBJ1-5 | 15 | TRBV27
CASSLGRGLEEKLFF | TRBJ1-4 | 15 | TRBV13
CASSPLSGGRTDTQYF | TRBJ2-3 | 16 | TRBV7-2